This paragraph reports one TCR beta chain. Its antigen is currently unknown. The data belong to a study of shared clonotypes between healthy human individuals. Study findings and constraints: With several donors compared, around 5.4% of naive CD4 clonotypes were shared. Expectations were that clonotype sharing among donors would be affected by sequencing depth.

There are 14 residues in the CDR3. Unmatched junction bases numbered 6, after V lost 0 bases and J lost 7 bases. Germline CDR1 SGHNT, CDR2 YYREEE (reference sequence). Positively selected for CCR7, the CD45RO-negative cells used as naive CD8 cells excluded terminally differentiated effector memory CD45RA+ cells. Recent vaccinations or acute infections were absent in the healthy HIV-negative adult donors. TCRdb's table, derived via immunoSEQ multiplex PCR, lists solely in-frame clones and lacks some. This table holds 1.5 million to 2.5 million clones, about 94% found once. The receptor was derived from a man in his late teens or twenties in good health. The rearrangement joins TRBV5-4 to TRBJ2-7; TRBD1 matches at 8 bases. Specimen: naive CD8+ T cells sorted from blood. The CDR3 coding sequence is TGTGCCAGCAGCTTGGGGCAGGGGGCCTGGGAGCAGTACTTC. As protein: CASSLGQGAWEQYF. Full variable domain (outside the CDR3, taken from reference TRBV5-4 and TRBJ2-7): ETGVTQSPTHLIKTRGQQVTLRCSSQSGHNTVSWYQQALGQGPQFIFQYYREEENGRGNFPPRFSGLQFPNYSSELNVNALELDDSALYLCASSLGQGAWEQYFGPGTRLTVT.